This TCR beta chain was recovered during a study of blood T cells in healthy people across ages. A sample-barcoded 5' primer and a J-beta primer mix were used in a second PCR of about 6 to 11 cycles. One entry per CDR3 protein results from TCRdb running MiXCR on the 5' RACE reads. The data hold 700,000 to 850,000 distinct CDR3 sequences, with 40% to 65% observed a single time. The CDR3 consists of 14 residues. The germline V gene encodes CDR1 LGHDT and CDR2 YNNKEL (reference sequence). Deletions cut 1 base from V and 2 bases from J, with 8 bases between. The specimen was blood. The chain couples TRBV3-1 to TRBJ1-1; D gene ambiguous. This clonotype was sampled from a man aged 80 or over in good health. CDR3 in DNA: TGTGCCAGCAGCCAAGGTGTACATAACACTGAAGCTTTCTTT. Encoded protein: CASSQGVHNTEAFF.